Each of the 16 T cell receptor beta chains below was sequenced from the same sample in a study of shared clonotypes between healthy human individuals. Clones were sequenced by immunoSEQ multiplex PCR, and TCRdb holds only the in-frame ones, with some missing. Seen here are roughly 2,000,000 clones, just under 95% observed once, and the top ten hold approximately 1.7%. CD8 cells regarded as naive lacked CD45RO, were positively chosen for CCR7, and omitted terminally differentiated effector memory CD45RA+ cells. Sequenced material: naive CD8+ T cells from PBMCs. The source is a man aged 18 to 29 in good health. Some clones in this sample may be carry-over from other donors' samples.

A single count supports this clone. The DNA for the CDR3 is TGCAGCGTTTTCGAAAGTCGGGACGAAAAACTGTTTTTT. Translating it yields CSVFESRDEKLFF. The V call is TRBV29-1, the J call TRBJ1-4; tentatively, D is TRBD1 (5 bases). The CDR3 consists of 13 residues. In germline, CDR1 is SQVTM, CDR2 ANQGSEA. Between the trimmed V and J ends, which lost 5 bases and 8 bases, there was a span of 15 bases.

As regards this clone: In the same sample, other DNA sequences code for this CDR3. The rearrangement links TRBV7-6 to TRBJ2-7, with D maybe TRBD1 (5 bases). There are 13 residues in the CDR3. Germline loops: CDR1 SGHVS, CDR2 FNYEAQ. Trimming took 5 bases from V and 3 from J, leaving 11 bases between them. CDR3 nucleotides: TGTGCCAGCAGCCACGGACACAACTACGAGCAGTACTTC. Its translation is CASSHGHNYEQYF.

CDR3 sequence (DNA): TGTGCCAGCAGCCCCGAAATGCACAATGAGCAGTTCTTC. Its translation: CASSPEMHNEQFF. The chain has TRBV7-3 and TRBJ2-1; D unresolved. The V end lost 5 bases, the J end lost 5 bases, and 10 bases lay between the germline ends. This CDR3 spans 13 amino acids. Germline assignment: CDR1 SGHTA and CDR2 FQGTGA.

The rearrangement uses TRBV15 and TRBJ1-2; D is unresolved. The CDR3 runs 15 residues. Germline V CDR1 and CDR2: LNHNV, YYDKDF (reference sequence). V lost 1 base to trimming and J lost 4 bases, with 13 bases between them. The DNA for the CDR3 is TGTGCCACCAGCAGAGTAGCTTCGGACCCCTATGGCTACACCTTC. This codes for CATSRVASDPYGYTF.

This clone was recorded only once. The genes are TRBV27 and TRBJ2-7, with 10 bases fitting TRBD1. CDR1 and CDR2 (germline): MNHEY, SMNVEV (reference sequence). CDR3 length: 15 amino acids. J lost 6 bases, V lost 6 bases, and 11 bases had no gene match. This CDR3 is CASSRTGTGVPEQYF. CDR3 DNA sequence: TGTGCCAGCAGCCGAACCGGGACAGGGGTCCCCGAGCAGTACTTC.

J is TRBJ2-2 and V is TRBV5-4; 7 bases agree with TRBD1. V lost 2 bases, J lost 2 bases, and 3 bases stayed unmatched. Germline V lookup: CDR1 SGHNT, CDR2 YYREEE (reference sequence). This CDR3 has 15 amino acids. The CDR3 loop reads CASSFGQANTGELFF. DNA of the CDR3: TGTGCCAGCAGCTTCGGACAGGCAAACACCGGGGAGCTGTTTTTT.

This chain joins TRBV9 and TRBJ1-1, with D uncertain. V lost 4 bases to trimming and J lost 3 bases, with 10 bases between them. Germline V gene data show CDR1 as SGDLS and CDR2 as YYNGEE. CDR3 size: 13 residues. CDR3 sequence reads: CASSLGPYTEAFF. The DNA of the CDR3 is TGTGCCAGCAGCCTCGGCCCGTACACTGAAGCTTTCTTT.

The chain links TRBV9 to TRBJ2-1; 7 nucleotides agree with TRBD2. CDR1 SGDLS and CDR2 YYNGEE come from the germline V gene. V lost 0 bases to trimming and J lost 8 bases; unmatched junction nucleotides: 8. The CDR3 is made up of 15 amino acids. In DNA form, the CDR3 reads TGTGCCAGCAGCGTAGGGAGCGGGGACCTGGATGAGCAGTTCTTC. Its translation is CASSVGSGDLDEQFF.

The chain carries TRBV7-9 and TRBJ2-2; 8 nucleotides agree with TRBD1. This CDR3 has 15 amino acids. Germline V gene lookup returns CDR1 SEHNR and CDR2 FQNEAQ (reference sequence). The J segment lost 2 bases and the V segment lost 6 bases, leaving 5 bases of the junction unmatched. Here the CDR3 reads CASRPTGENTGELFF. CDR3 coding DNA: TGTGCCAGCAGACCGACAGGGGAAAACACCGGGGAGCTGTTTTTT. Looking up the rest from reference TRBV7-9 and TRBJ2-2 gives the full variable domain: DTGVSQNPRHKITKRGQNVTFRCDPISEHNRLYWYRQTLGQGPEFLTYFQNEAQLEKSRLLSDRFSAERPKGSFSTLEIQRTEQGDSAMYLCASRPTGENTGELFFGEGSRLTVL.

The chain couples TRBV19 to TRBJ1-3, with 9 bases matching TRBD1. The germline V gene encodes CDR1 LNHDA and CDR2 SQIVND (reference sequence). Trimming took 7 bases from V and 0 from J; bases not matched to a gene: 7. The CDR3 runs 16 residues. CDR3 sequence reads: CASTVRTGASGNTIYF. CDR3 nucleotide sequence: TGTGCCAGTACGGTGCGGACAGGGGCCTCTGGAAACACCATATATTTT.

The rearrangement joins TRBV7-9 to TRBJ2-5; 7 nucleotides line up with TRBD2. Germline trimming cut 0 bases from V and 5 bases from J; bases unmatched to any gene: 9. Germline V gene data show CDR1 as SEHNR and CDR2 as FQNEAQ (reference sequence). The CDR3 length is 16 residues. The CDR3 DNA reads TGTGCCAGCAGCTTAGCGCTCGCGGGAGTCGGGGAGACCCAGTACTTC. It encodes CASSLALAGVGETQYF.

The chain is built from TRBV4-1 and TRBJ2-7; 12 bases are a match to TRBD2. Germline V gene lookup returns CDR1 MGHRA and CDR2 YSYEKL. Germline trimming cut 1 base from V and 9 bases from J; bases unmatched to any gene: 10. The CDR3 contains 16 residues. As DNA, the CDR3 is TGCGCCAGCAGCCAAGTTGCGACTAGCGGGAGTCAGCTGCAGTACTTC. Translated: CASSQVATSGSQLQYF.

The chain uses TRBV15 and TRBJ2-7; maybe TRBD1 (6 bases). Germline CDR1 and CDR2: LNHNV and YYDKDF (reference sequence). V was shortened by 7 bases and J by 2 bases, with 18 bases between the two germline ends. This CDR3 is built from 15 residues. CDR3 in DNA: TGTGCCACCACGCAGGGGCCTAGAGGTGCCTACGAGCAGTACTTC. This gives the protein CATTQGPRGAYEQYF.

The chain joins TRBV27 to TRBJ2-7, with 8 nucleotides matching TRBD2. The CDR3 covers 17 residues. Germline V gene data show CDR1 as MNHEY and CDR2 as SMNVEV (reference sequence). The V gene end was trimmed by 5 bases and the J gene end by 2 bases; junction bases not matched to a gene: 14. The CDR3 DNA follows: TGTGCCAGCAGTAACCACCCGGGACTAGGGGGAACCTACGAGCAGTACTTC. Protein product: CASSNHPGLGGTYEQYF.

The chain employs TRBV28 and TRBJ2-2; 11 nucleotides agree with TRBD1. The trim removed 10 bases at V and 0 bases at J, leaving 13 bases unmatched. This CDR3 is built from 18 residues. Germline V gives CDR1 MDHEN, CDR2 SYDVKM. CDR3 residues: CATPSERGQGANTGELFF. CDR3 in DNA: TGTGCCACCCCTTCCGAGCGGGGACAGGGGGCGAACACCGGGGAGCTGTTTTTT.

With regard to this clone: Other DNA sequences in the same sample also yield this CDR3. The gene calls are TRBV27 and TRBJ2-7; the D is unclear. Per germline, CDR1 MNHEY and CDR2 SMNVEV (reference sequence). The germline V and J ends were trimmed by 3 bases and 0 bases, with 6 bases remaining between them. The CDR3 spans 13 residues. As DNA, the CDR3 is TGTGCCAGCAGTTTGTCCGGCTCCTACGAGCAGTACTTC. Its protein product is CASSLSGSYEQYF.